This TCR beta chain was sequenced during a study of cytomegalovirus exposure and HLA in healthy donors. General study points: Researchers reported in a later analysis that common viral pathogens appeared linked to several top clusters. Upon later analysis, HLA-associated TCR beta chains proved more clonally expanded than other, equally common chains.

13 Jbeta primers and 60 Vbeta primers were used for the PCR. Profiled with immunoSEQ multiplex PCR; TCRdb holds only in-frame clones, not every one. The sample lists 150,000 to 200,000 clones, 65% to 85% occurring once. Per the germline V gene, CDR1 is SGHVS and CDR2 is FQNEAQ. This CDR3 contains 13 residues. V was pared by 5 bases and J by 13 bases, with 5 bases of the junction left unmatched. This clone was counted a single time. The antigen is unknown. V and J are TRBV7-8 and TRBJ1-6; 10 bases match TRBD1. Sequencing was done on a sample of PBMCs. The receptor was isolated from a man younger than 35 in good health and CMV-seronegative. CDR3 in amino acids: CASSPDRGDPLHF. The CDR3 DNA reads TGTGCCAGCAGCCCGGACAGGGGGGACCCCCTCCACTTT.